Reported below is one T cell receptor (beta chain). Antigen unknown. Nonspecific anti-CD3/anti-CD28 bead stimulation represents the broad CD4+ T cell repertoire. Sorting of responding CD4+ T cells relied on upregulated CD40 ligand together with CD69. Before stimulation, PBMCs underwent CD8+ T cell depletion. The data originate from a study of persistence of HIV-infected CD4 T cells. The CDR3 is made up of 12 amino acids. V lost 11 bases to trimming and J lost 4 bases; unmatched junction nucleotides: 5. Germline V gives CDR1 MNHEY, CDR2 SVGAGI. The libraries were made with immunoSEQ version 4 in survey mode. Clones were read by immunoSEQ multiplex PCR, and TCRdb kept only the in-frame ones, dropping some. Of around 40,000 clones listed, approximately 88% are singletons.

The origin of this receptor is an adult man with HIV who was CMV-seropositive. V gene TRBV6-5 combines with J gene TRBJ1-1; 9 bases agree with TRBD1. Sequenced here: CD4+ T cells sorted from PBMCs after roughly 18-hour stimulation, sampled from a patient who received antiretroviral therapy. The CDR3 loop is CACGTGTTEAFF. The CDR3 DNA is TGTGCCTGCGGGACAGGGACCACTGAAGCTTTCTTT.